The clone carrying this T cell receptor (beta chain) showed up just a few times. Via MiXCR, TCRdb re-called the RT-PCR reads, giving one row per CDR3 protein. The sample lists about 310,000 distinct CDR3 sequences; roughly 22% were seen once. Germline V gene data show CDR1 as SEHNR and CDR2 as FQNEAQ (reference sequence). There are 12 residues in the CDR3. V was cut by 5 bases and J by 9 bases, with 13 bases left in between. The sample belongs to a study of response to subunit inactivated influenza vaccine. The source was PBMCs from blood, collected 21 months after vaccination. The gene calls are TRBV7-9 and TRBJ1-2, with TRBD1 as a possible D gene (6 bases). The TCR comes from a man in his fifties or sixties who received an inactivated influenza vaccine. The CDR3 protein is CASSLGGLSYTF. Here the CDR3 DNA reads TGTGCCAGCAGCCTAGGGGGACTTAGCTACACCTTC.